One and the same sample provided the 12 T cell receptor beta chains below, sequenced in a study of cytomegalovirus exposure and HLA in healthy donors. 13 Jbeta primers and 60 Vbeta primers were used for the PCR. The data were produced by immunoSEQ multiplex PCR, yet TCRdb's version contains in-frame clones alone and is incomplete. The table shows over 95,000 clones, with over 75% occurring only once. The sequencing sample was made of PBMCs. These receptors came from a woman between 18 and 29 years old in good health and CMV-seronegative.

In regard to this clone: The sample carries other DNA sequences with the same CDR3. This sequence joins TRBV28 and TRBJ2-3; 10 nucleotides match TRBD2. This CDR3 is 14 amino acids long. Trimming at V came to 3 bases and at J to 4 bases, leaving 1 base not matched to a gene. Germline lookup yields CDR1 MDHEN and CDR2 SYDVKM. CDR3 residues: CASSFSGRADTQYF. The CDR3 region has the DNA TGTGCCAGCAGTTTCAGCGGGAGGGCAGATACGCAGTATTTT.

This chain joins TRBV28 and TRBJ1-1; 7 nucleotides agree with TRBD1. The junction had 14 bases not matched to a gene; V was cut back by 7 bases and J by 3 bases. Germline CDR1 reads MDHEN; CDR2 reads SYDVKM. The CDR3 sequence is 16 residues long. This chain's CDR3 is CASITPTGKGHTEAFF. The CDR3 bases are TGTGCCAGCATCACTCCGACAGGGAAAGGGCACACTGAAGCTTTCTTT.

This clone was recorded once. The genes are TRBV19 and TRBJ1-6, with D possibly matching TRBD1 (5 bases). The germline CDR1 and CDR2 sequences are LNHDA and SQIVND (reference sequence). V gave up 5 bases and J gave up 0 bases, with 11 bases separating them. The CDR3 runs 16 residues. The CDR3 DNA follows: TGTGCCAGTAGTGCCCGACAGAGCTCCTATAATTCACCCCTCCACTTT. Amino acid sequence: CASSARQSSYNSPLHF.

The chain employs TRBV18 and TRBJ1-5; D may be TRBD1 (6 bases). The CDR3 is made up of 16 amino acids. Per the germline V gene, CDR1 is KGHSH and CDR2 is LQKENI. V was clipped by 2 bases and J by 5 bases, with 16 bases between them. This chain's CDR3 is CASSPNGQIGDQPQHF. CDR3 bases: TGTGCCAGCTCACCAAACGGACAGATTGGCGATCAGCCCCAGCATTTT.

The gene calls are TRBV7-2 and TRBJ1-1; D ambiguous. The CDR3 is 15 residues long. From germline, CDR1 is SGHTA and CDR2 FQGNSA. Trimming took off 1 base at V and 3 bases at J, with 12 bases between the two ends. The CDR3 region has the DNA TGTGCCAGCAGCTTAGGGTGGAGGTCCGACACTGAAGCTTTCTTT. It is translated as CASSLGWRSDTEAFF.

The V and J genes are TRBV14 and TRBJ2-1; D is possibly TRBD1 (7 bases). Trimming removed 7 bases from V and 8 bases from J, with 18 bases in between. The CDR3 length is 14 residues. Germline V gene data show CDR1 as SGHDN and CDR2 as FVKESK. The CDR3 sequence: CASTPRLGGDEQFF. As DNA, the CDR3 is TGTGCCAGCACCCCCCGACTAGGGGGCGATGAGCAGTTCTTC.

The chain employs TRBV6-5 and TRBJ2-1; 9 nucleotides agree with TRBD1. Losses at the gene ends were 6 bases for V and 14 bases for J; bases not matched to a gene: 8. The V gene's germline CDR1 is MNHEY and CDR2 SVGAGI. The CDR3 has 12 residues. CDR3 region: CASRKSRDREFF. The DNA of the CDR3 is TGTGCCAGCAGGAAAAGCCGGGACAGGGAGTTCTTC.

V is TRBV5-5 and J is TRBJ2-2; D possibly corresponds to TRBD2 (5 bases). V was shortened by 1 base and J by 0 bases, with 10 bases between the two germline ends. The CDR3 runs 16 residues. Germline V lookup: CDR1 SGHKS, CDR2 YYEKEE (reference sequence). The CDR3: CASSLSSSPNTGELFF. CDR3 bases: TGTGCCAGCAGCTTGTCGTCTAGCCCGAACACCGGGGAGCTGTTTTTT.

The rearrangement links TRBV2 to TRBJ2-7; maybe TRBD2 (5 bases). V lost 3 bases, J lost 6 bases, and 15 bases lay in between. Germline CDR1 is SNHLY and CDR2 is FYNNEI. The CDR3 spans 14 residues. As DNA, the CDR3 is TGTGCCAGCAGTGAGGGCCAGCTAGAGGGCGAGCAGTACTTC. Amino acids: CASSEGQLEGEQYF.

The chain is built from TRBV28 and TRBJ1-2, with D hard to call. The CDR3 length is 14 residues. V gave up 6 bases and J gave up 1 base, with 12 bases separating them. Germline loops: CDR1 MDHEN, CDR2 SYDVKM. This chain's CDR3 is CASRRDTVNYGYTF. CDR3 bases: TGTGCCAGCAGAAGAGACACGGTTAACTATGGCTACACCTTC.

The chain joins TRBV6-5 to TRBJ1-3; the D is unclear. CDR3 length: 14 amino acids. Germline CDR1 MNHEY, CDR2 SVGAGI. V lost 6 bases and J 0 bases, leaving 9 bases between the germline ends. The chain's CDR3 is CASRLTSSGNTIYF. CDR3 nucleotides: TGTGCCAGCAGACTAACGAGCTCTGGAAACACCATATATTTT.

This clone is a singleton in its sample. This rearrangement joins TRBV2 to TRBJ1-4, with D possibly being TRBD1 (5 bases). CDR3 size: 17 residues. Germline loops: CDR1 SNHLY, CDR2 FYNNEI. The V end was cut by 3 bases, the J end by 0 bases, with 14 bases between. CDR3: CASSDQAGGATNEKLFF. The CDR3 DNA sequence: TGTGCCAGCAGTGATCAGGCAGGAGGGGCAACTAATGAAAAACTGTTTTTT.